One TCR beta chain is described in this entry. What it binds is not known. The entry originates in a study of T cells after yellow fever vaccination. TCRdb re-called the 5' RACE reads with MiXCR, one entry per CDR3 protein. The sample carries fewer than 450,000 distinct CDR3 sequences, 3% to 4.5% recorded once. Notes on the study in general: Most primary-vaccination clones recurred post-booster (roughly 97% CD4, over 70% CD8). Clonotype sharing between CD4 and CD8 compartments was small.

The material was PBMCs, obtained 5 days after the yellow fever booster vaccination. This clonotype originated in a man between 18 and 35 years old who received the YFV17D yellow fever vaccine.

CDR3: CSGSYNEQFF. The DNA for the CDR3 is TGCAGCGGTTCCTACAATGAGCAGTTCTTC. The chain carries TRBV29-1 and TRBJ2-1, with D uncertain. V shed 7 bases and J shed 1 base, with 2 bases lying between them. The CDR3 covers 10 residues. Germline assignment: CDR1 SQVTM and CDR2 ANQGSEA.